The T cell receptor beta chain under discussion was sequenced for a study of blood T cell repertoires in COVID-19. Repertoires were generated with immunoSEQ multiplex PCR, while TCRdb's copy carries only in-frame clones and drops some. Among tens of thousands of clones listed, around 88% were seen once. This CDR3 comprises 14 residues. Germline V gene lookup returns CDR1 SGDLS and CDR2 YYNGEE. Trimming removed 0 bases at V and 5 bases at J, with 12 bases between. The genes are TRBV9 and TRBJ2-7; TRBD1 is a possible D gene (6 bases). Input material: peripheral blood. This clonotype originated in a human donor in a cohort sampled during active COVID-19. CDR3 sequence reads: CASSVENRADEQYF. The CDR3 bases are TGTGCCAGCAGCGTAGAGAACAGGGCGGACGAGCAGTACTTC.